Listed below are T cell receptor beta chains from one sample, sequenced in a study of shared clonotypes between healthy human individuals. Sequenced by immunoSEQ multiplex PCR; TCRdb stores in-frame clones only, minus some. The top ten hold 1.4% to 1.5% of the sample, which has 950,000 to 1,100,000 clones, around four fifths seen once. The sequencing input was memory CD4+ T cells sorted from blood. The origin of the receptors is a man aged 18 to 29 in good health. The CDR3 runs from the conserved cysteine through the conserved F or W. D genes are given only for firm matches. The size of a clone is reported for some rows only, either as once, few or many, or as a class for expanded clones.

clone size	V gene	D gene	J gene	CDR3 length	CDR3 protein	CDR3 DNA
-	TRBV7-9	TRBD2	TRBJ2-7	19	CASSPAVPVAGGLNYEQYF	TGTGCCAGCAGCCCCGCCGTCCCGGTAGCGGGAGGATTAAACTACGAGCAGTACTTC
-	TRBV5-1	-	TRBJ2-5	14	CASSLEAMQETQYF	TGCGCCAGCAGCTTGGAGGCCATGCAAGAGACCCAGTACTTC
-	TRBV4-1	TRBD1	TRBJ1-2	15	CASSKGQGGNYGYTF	TGCGCCAGCAGCAAAGGTCAGGGGGGTAACTATGGCTACACCTTC
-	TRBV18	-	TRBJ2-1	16	CASSPARGGRYNEQFF	TGTGCCAGCTCACCGGCCAGAGGTGGCCGATACAATGAGCAGTTCTTC
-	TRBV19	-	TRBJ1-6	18	CASSISRQTNSYNSPLHF	TGTGCCAGTAGTATAAGTCGGCAGACAAATTCCTATAATTCACCCCTCCACTTT
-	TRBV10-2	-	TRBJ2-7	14	CASSGAGSSYEQYF	TGCGCCAGCAGTGGGGCCGGGAGTTCCTACGAGCAGTACTTC
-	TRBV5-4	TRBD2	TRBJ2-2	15	CASSLASGSTGELFF	TGTGCCAGCAGCTTGGCTAGCGGGAGCACCGGGGAGCTGTTTTTT
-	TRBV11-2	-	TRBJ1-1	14	CASSLNGDREEAFF	TGTGCCAGCAGCTTAAACGGAGACCGGGAAGAAGCTTTCTTT
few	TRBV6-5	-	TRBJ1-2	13	CASTSLTGHGYTF	TGTGCCAGCACCAGTCTCACAGGGCATGGCTACACCTTC
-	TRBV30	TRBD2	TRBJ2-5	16	CAWIASGDTTRRTQYF	TGTGCCTGGATAGCTAGCGGGGACACCACAAGACGGACCCAGTACTTC
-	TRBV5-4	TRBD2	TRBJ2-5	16	CASSAGGRRYQETQYF	TGTGCCAGCAGCGCGGGGGGACGGAGGTACCAAGAGACCCAGTACTTC
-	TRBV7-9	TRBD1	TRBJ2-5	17	CASSPPRWTGDQETQYF	TGTGCCAGCAGCCCCCCTAGGTGGACAGGGGACCAAGAGACCCAGTACTTC
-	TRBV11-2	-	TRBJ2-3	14	CASSPGLSTDTQYF	TGTGCCAGCAGCCCGGGACTTTCCACAGATACGCAGTATTTT
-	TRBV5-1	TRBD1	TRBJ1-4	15	CASSSGQGANEKLFF	TGCGCCAGCAGCTCTGGACAGGGGGCGAATGAAAAACTGTTTTTT
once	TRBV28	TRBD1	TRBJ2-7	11	CASNRQGVKYF	TGTGCCAGCAATCGACAGGGGGTTAAGTACTTC
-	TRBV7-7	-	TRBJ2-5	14	CASSLSGWGETQYF	TGTGCTAGCAGCCTGTCCGGTTGGGGGGAGACCCAGTACTTC
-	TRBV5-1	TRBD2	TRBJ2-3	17	CASSFQNSGGSTDTQYF	TGCGCCAGCAGCTTCCAAAACAGCGGGGGAAGCACAGATACGCAGTATTTT
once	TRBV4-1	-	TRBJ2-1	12	CASSQELSKQFF	TGCGCCAGCAGCCAAGAACTGTCAAAACAGTTCTTC
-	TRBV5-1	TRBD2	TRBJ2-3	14	CASSTSGGSDTQYF	TGCGCCAGCAGCACTAGCGGGGGGTCAGATACGCAGTATTTT
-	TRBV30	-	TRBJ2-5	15	CAWSRTGKSQETQYF	TGTGCCTGGAGCCGGACGGGGAAATCCCAAGAGACCCAGTACTTC
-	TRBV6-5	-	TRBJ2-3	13	CASSEGYTDTQYF	TGTGCCAGCAGTGAGGGCTACACAGATACGCAGTATTTT
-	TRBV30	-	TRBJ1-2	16	CASSFWDLRGNYGYTF	TGTGCCTCGAGTTTTTGGGACCTGAGGGGTAACTATGGCTACACCTTC
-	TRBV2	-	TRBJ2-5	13	CASSPLGAETQYF	TGTGCCAGCAGTCCCCTAGGTGCGGAGACCCAGTACTTC
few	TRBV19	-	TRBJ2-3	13	CASTDRSTDTQYF	TGTGCCAGCACCGACAGAAGCACAGATACGCAGTATTTT
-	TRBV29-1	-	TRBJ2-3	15	CSVEGSRVFTDTQYF	TGCAGCGTTGAGGGGTCGAGAGTGTTCACAGATACGCAGTATTTT
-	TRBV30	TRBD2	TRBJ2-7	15	CAWSGRLAGVGEQYF	TGTGCCTGGAGTGGACGACTAGCGGGAGTTGGCGAGCAGTACTTC
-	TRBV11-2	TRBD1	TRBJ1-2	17	CASRETGTGYTKAGYTF	TGTGCCAGCAGAGAAACCGGGACAGGGTATACTAAGGCTGGCTACACCTTC
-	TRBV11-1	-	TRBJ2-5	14	CASSLAGGQETQYF	TGTGCCAGCAGCTTAGCGGGCGGACAAGAGACCCAGTACTTC
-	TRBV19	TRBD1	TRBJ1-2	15	CASRLLGQDDYGYTF	TGTGCCAGTAGACTCCTGGGACAGGACGACTATGGCTACACCTTC
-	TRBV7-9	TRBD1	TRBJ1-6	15	CASSLERQGVSPLHF	TGTGCCAGCAGCTTAGAGCGGCAGGGGGTTTCACCCCTCCACTTT
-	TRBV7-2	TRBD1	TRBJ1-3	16	CASSLRTGGPGNTIYF	TGTGCCAGCAGCTTAAGGACAGGGGGCCCTGGAAACACCATATATTTT
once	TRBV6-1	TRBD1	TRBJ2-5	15	CASSEAMNRGETQYF	TGTGCCAGCAGTGAAGCGATGAACAGGGGAGAGACCCAGTACTTC
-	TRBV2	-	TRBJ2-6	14	CASSPGLGANVLTF	TGTGCCAGCAGTCCAGGGTTAGGGGCCAACGTCCTGACTTTC
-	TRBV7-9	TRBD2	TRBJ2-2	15	CASSWTSGATGELFF	TGTGCCAGCAGCTGGACTAGCGGGGCCACCGGGGAGCTGTTTTTT
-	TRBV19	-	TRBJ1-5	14	CASSMDGDNQPQHF	TGTGCCAGTAGTATGGACGGAGACAATCAGCCCCAGCATTTT
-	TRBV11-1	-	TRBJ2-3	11	CASSFLDTQYF	TGTGCCAGCAGCTTCTTAGATACGCAGTATTTT
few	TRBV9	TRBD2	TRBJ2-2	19	CASSVSGLADYRGTGELFF	TGTGCCAGCAGCGTATCGGGACTAGCGGATTACCGGGGCACCGGGGAGCTGTTTTTT
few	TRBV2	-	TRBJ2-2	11	CASRQTPELFF	TGTGCCAGCCGCCAAACCCCGGAGCTGTTTTTT
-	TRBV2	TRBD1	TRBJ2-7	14	CASSGDRASYEQYF	TGTGCCAGCAGCGGGGACAGGGCCTCCTACGAGCAGTACTTC
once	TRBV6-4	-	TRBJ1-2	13	CASSDSGGYGYTF	TGTGCCAGCAGTGACTCCGGGGGCTATGGCTACACCTTC
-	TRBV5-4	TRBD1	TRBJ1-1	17	CASSLISKTGGNTEAFF	TGTGCCAGCAGCTTGATCTCTAAGACAGGGGGAAACACTGAAGCTTTCTTT
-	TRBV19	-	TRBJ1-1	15	CAVQPRGRANTEAFF	TGTGCCGTACAACCTAGGGGACGGGCGAACACTGAAGCTTTCTTT
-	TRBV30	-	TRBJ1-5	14	CAWNVNAGGQPQHF	TGTGCCTGGAATGTTAACGCCGGGGGTCAGCCCCAGCATTTT
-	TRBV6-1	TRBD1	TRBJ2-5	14	CASSSTGTQETQYF	TGTGCCAGCAGCTCGACAGGGACGCAAGAGACCCAGTACTTC
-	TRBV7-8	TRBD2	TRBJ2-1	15	CASSLGTSGSNEQFF	TGTGCCAGCAGCTTAGGGACTAGCGGGAGCAATGAGCAGTTCTTC
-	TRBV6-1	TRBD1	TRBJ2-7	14	CASRPTGDSYEQYF	TGTGCCAGCAGACCGACAGGGGACTCCTACGAGCAGTACTTC
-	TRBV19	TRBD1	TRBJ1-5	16	CASRAGGPYSNQPQHF	TGTGCCAGTAGGGCAGGGGGCCCCTATAGCAATCAGCCCCAGCATTTT
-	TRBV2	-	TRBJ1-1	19	CASSALRGGNRYMNTEAFF	TGTGCCAGCAGTGCCCTGAGGGGGGGCAATAGATATATGAACACTGAAGCTTTCTTT
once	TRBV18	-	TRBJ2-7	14	CASSPQGFKNEQYF	TGTGCCAGCTCCCCACAGGGTTTTAAGAACGAGCAGTACTTC
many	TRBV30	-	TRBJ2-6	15	CAWSATGTGANVLTF	TGTGCCTGGAGTGCGACAGGAACTGGGGCCAACGTCCTGACTTTC
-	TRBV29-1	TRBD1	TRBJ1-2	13	CSVEAGQGYGYTF	TGCAGCGTTGAGGCGGGACAGGGATATGGCTACACCTTC
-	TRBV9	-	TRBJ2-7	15	CASSVEGGNSYEQYF	TGTGCCAGCAGCGTAGAGGGGGGAAACTCCTACGAGCAGTACTTC
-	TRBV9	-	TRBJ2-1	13	CASSRSAYNEQFF	TGTGCCAGCAGTAGGTCCGCCTACAATGAGCAGTTCTTC
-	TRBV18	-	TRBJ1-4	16	CASSRQAMAANEKLFF	TGTGCCAGCTCAAGACAGGCGATGGCGGCTAATGAAAAACTGTTTTTT
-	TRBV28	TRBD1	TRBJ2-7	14	CASSLIGTGVEQYF	TGTGCCAGCAGTTTAATAGGGACAGGGGTCGAGCAGTACTTC
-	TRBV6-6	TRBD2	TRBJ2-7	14	CASRLGLLPGEQYF	TGTGCCAGCAGACTGGGACTACTCCCCGGGGAGCAGTACTTC
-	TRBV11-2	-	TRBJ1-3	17	CASSLDMDSLGGNTIYF	TGTGCCAGCAGCTTAGATATGGACAGCCTAGGTGGAAACACCATATATTTT
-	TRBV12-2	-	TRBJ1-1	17	CASRPPDFRQTNTEAFF	TGTGCAAGTCGTCCACCGGATTTTAGGCAGACTAACACTGAAGCTTTCTTT
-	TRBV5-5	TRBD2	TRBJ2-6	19	CASSLGLAGALIGANVLTF	TGTGCCAGCAGCTTGGGGCTAGCGGGGGCCCTAATCGGGGCCAACGTCCTGACTTTC